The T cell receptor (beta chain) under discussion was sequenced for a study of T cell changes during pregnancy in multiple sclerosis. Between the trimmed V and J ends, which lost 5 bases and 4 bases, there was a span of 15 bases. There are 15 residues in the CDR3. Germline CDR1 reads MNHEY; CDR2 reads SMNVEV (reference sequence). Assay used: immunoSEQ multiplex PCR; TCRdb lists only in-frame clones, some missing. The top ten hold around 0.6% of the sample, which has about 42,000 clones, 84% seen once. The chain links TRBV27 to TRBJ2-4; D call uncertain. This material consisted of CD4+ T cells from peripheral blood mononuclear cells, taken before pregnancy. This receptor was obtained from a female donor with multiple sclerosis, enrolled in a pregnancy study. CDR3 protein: CASSPVLNIKNIQYF. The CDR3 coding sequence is TGTGCCAGCAGTCCAGTCCTTAATATTAAAAACATTCAGTACTTC.